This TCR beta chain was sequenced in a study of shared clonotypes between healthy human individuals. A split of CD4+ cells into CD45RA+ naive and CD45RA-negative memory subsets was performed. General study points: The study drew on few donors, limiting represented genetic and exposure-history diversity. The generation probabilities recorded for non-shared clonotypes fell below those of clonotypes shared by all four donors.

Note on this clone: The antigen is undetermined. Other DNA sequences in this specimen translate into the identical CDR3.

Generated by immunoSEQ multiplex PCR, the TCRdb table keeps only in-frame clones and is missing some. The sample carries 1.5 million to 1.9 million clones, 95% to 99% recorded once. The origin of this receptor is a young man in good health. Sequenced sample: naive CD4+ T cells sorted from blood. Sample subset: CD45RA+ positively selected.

CDR3: CASSGTENQPQHF. The DNA of the CDR3 is TGTGCCAGCAGTGGGACAGAAAATCAGCCCCAGCATTTT. The rearrangement links TRBV2 to TRBJ1-5; TRBD1 is a possible D gene (6 bases). The CDR3 has 13 amino acids. Germline CDR1 reads SNHLY; CDR2 reads FYNNEI. V dropped 4 bases and J dropped 4 bases, with 8 bases sitting between them.